Listed below are T cell receptor beta chains from one sample, sequenced in a study of PD-1 blockade in mismatch repair-deficient tumors. Produced via immunoSEQ multiplex PCR; TCRdb's table is partial and in-frame only. Among 90,000 to 130,000 clones listed, more than 60% were seen once. Sample: peripheral blood, taken just over 59 weeks after starting pembrolizumab. The receptors come from an adult with mismatch repair-deficient cancer. The CDR3 runs from the conserved cysteine through the conserved F or W. The D gene is left open where the match is weak. Size tells how often a clone was seen (once, few, many) or the class of an expanded clone, and some rows leave it out.

cdr3_length	clone_size	v_call	j_call	d_call	cdr3_nt	cdr3_aa
13	.	TRBV7-3	TRBJ1-1	.	TGTGCCAGCAGCACACAGGGGAACACTGAAGCTTTCTTT	CASSTQGNTEAFF
16	.	TRBV14	TRBJ2-1	.	TGTGCCAGCAGCCAAGAGGGGCAGGGGTCCTACAATGAGCAGTTCTTC	CASSQEGQGSYNEQFF
14	.	TRBV11-3	TRBJ2-7	.	TGTGCCAGCAGCTTACCGGGTAGCGGCTACGAGCAGTACTTC	CASSLPGSGYEQYF
12	.	TRBV28	TRBJ1-2	.	TGTGCCAGCAGTTTTGGAGGCGGTGGCTACACCTTC	CASSFGGGGYTF
14	few	TRBV9	TRBJ2-1	TRBD2	TGTGCCAGCAGCGAGTGGGGAGGGATCGATGAGCAGTTCTTC	CASSEWGGIDEQFF
13	.	TRBV4-1	TRBJ2-3	.	TGCGCCAGCAGCCAAGAAGTGGCCTATACGCAGTATTTT	CASSQEVAYTQYF
13	once	TRBV30	TRBJ1-1	.	TGTGCCTGGGATGGTGGCATGAACACTGAAGCTTTCTTT	CAWDGGMNTEAFF
14	.	TRBV27	TRBJ2-3	.	TGTGCCAGCAGTTGGGGAGGCCGCACAGATACGCAGTATTTT	CASSWGGRTDTQYF
18	.	TRBV13	TRBJ2-1	TRBD2	TGTGCCAGCAGCTTACGGAGTGTAGGGACTAGCGGGAACAATGAGCAGTTCTTC	CASSLRSVGTSGNNEQFF
13	.	TRBV7-3	TRBJ1-1	TRBD1	TGTGCCACGGCTACAGGGGCGAACACTGAAGCTTTCTTT	CATATGANTEAFF
13	.	TRBV10-3	TRBJ2-7	.	TGTGCCATCACCGCCGAAACAAGCTACGGTCAGTACTTT	CAITAETSYGQYF
13	.	TRBV7-8	TRBJ2-3	TRBD2	TGTGCCAGCAGTCCTAGCGGGAGAGATACGCAGTATTTT	CASSPSGRDTQYF
14	.	TRBV4-3	TRBJ1-1	.	TGCGCCAGCAGCCATGGGGGGGTGAACACTGAAGCTTTCTTT	CASSHGGVNTEAFF
17	many	TRBV9	TRBJ2-7	TRBD2	TGTGCCAGCAGCGTAGCTCCTAGCGGGAGTAGCTCCTACGAGCAGTACTTC	CASSVAPSGSSSYEQYF
13	few	TRBV6-1	TRBJ1-5	TRBD1	TGTGCCAGCAGTAAAGAACAGGGGGTGCCCCAGCATTTT	CASSKEQGVPQHF
14	.	TRBV7-9	TRBJ2-1	.	TGTGCCAGCAGCTTAGTGGGGGGCCACAATGAGCAGTTCTTC	CASSLVGGHNEQFF
15	.	TRBV7-8	TRBJ1-2	TRBD1	TGTGCCAGCAGCTCGAACCGGGACAGGGCCGGTGGCTACACCTTC	CASSSNRDRAGGYTF
15	.	TRBV10-2	TRBJ2-5	.	TGCGCCAGCGGGGATACCGGGAAGGGCCAAGAGACCCAGTACTTC	CASGDTGKGQETQYF
16	.	TRBV27	TRBJ1-2	.	TGTGCCAGCAAACCTAACCGCAGAGGGGTGGTATGGGGCTACACCTTC	CASKPNRRGVVWGYTF
15	.	TRBV29-1	TRBJ1-1	.	TGCAGCGTTGTAGTTTATTTTGGAGGGAACACTGAAGCTTTCTTT	CSVVVYFGGNTEAFF
16	.	TRBV6-5	TRBJ2-5	.	TGTGCCAGCAGTTACAAACTTGAGGGAGGCCTCGGGGCCCAGTACTTC	CASSYKLEGGLGAQYF
15	.	TRBV7-9	TRBJ2-7	.	TGTGCCAGCAGCTTAGTAGGACGTAGCTCCTACGAGCAGTACTTC	CASSLVGRSSYEQYF
13	.	TRBV5-1	TRBJ2-7	TRBD2	TGCGCCAGCAGCTTCCCTAGCGGGGACGAGCAGTACTTC	CASSFPSGDEQYF
15	.	TRBV13	TRBJ2-7	TRBD1	TGTGCCAGCAGGCCCCGGGACAGGGGGCTTGCCGAGCAGTACTTC	CASRPRDRGLAEQYF
15	.	TRBV6-1	TRBJ2-7	TRBD2	TGTGCCAGCAGTGAAACCGGGACTAGCGGATACGAGCAGTACTTC	CASSETGTSGYEQYF
15	.	TRBV9	TRBJ1-2	.	TGTGCCAGCAGCGTAGCTACGGCAGGCCCCGGCGGCTACACCTTC	CASSVATAGPGGYTF
15	.	TRBV15	TRBJ1-1	TRBD1	TGTGCCACCAGCAGAGCGCCGGACAGGGACACTGAAGCTTTCTTT	CATSRAPDRDTEAFF
14	.	TRBV10-2	TRBJ2-7	.	TGCGCCAGCAGCGTTGGGCAGGGATTTCGCGAGCAGTACTTC	CASSVGQGFREQYF
11	.	TRBV19	TRBJ2-7	.	TGTGCCAGTGGACACACCTACGAGCAGTACTTC	CASGHTYEQYF
15	few	TRBV5-1	TRBJ2-2	TRBD1	TGCGCCAGCAGCTATACAGGGGCGGACACCGGGGAGCTGTTTTTT	CASSYTGADTGELFF
14	.	TRBV5-1	TRBJ2-7	TRBD1	TGCGCCAGCAGCTTTGACAGGGGGGGCTACGAGCAGTACTTC	CASSFDRGGYEQYF
14	.	TRBV30	TRBJ2-7	TRBD1	TGTGCCTGGAGTCTGGGACAGGAAGGCTACGAGCAGTACTTC	CAWSLGQEGYEQYF